A single sample gave rise to the 18 T cell receptor beta chains below, sequenced in a study of blood T cell repertoires in COVID-19 (TCRdb year 2020). The library came from the immunoSEQ multiplex PCR assay. This is the immuneACCESS table as TCRdb keeps it, with only in-frame sequences that have V and J called. A part of the clones is gone; compared with another copy, unresolved V genes explain less than half, and the rest is unexplained. In all, the sample holds about 170,000 clones, and around nine tenths of those were seen once. 3% to 4% of the sample is held by the ten biggest clonotypes. The sample comprised peripheral blood. These receptors were obtained from a man aged 18 to 35 with active or convalescent COVID-19.

This clone appeared once. This chain links TRBV30 with TRBJ2-7; 11 bases align to TRBD2. CDR1 and CDR2 from the germline V gene are GTSNPN and SVGIG (reference sequence). V was pared by 0 bases and J by 6 bases, with 4 bases of the junction left unmatched. This CDR3 has 14 amino acids. The CDR3 loop is CAWSVTSGRSEQYF. CDR3 DNA: TGTGCCTGGAGTGTCACTAGCGGGAGAAGCGAGCAGTACTTC.

This rearrangement joins TRBV28 to TRBJ2-2, with 7 bases lining up with TRBD1. The J segment lost 1 base and the V segment lost 8 bases, leaving 4 bases of the junction unmatched. Germline V gene data show CDR1 as MDHEN and CDR2 as SYDVKM. This CDR3 spans 14 amino acids. The CDR3 bases are TGTGCCAGCCAGGGACAGTTGAACACCGGGGAGCTGTTTTTT. Protein: CASQGQLNTGELFF.

The V gene is TRBV7-9, the J gene TRBJ1-2; TRBD1 aligns across 8 bases. V was pared by 3 bases and J by 4 bases, with 4 bases of the junction left unmatched. This CDR3 spans 14 amino acids. Germline CDR1 reads SEHNR; CDR2 reads FQNEAQ (reference sequence). CDR3 amino acids: CASSFRTGPYGYTF. CDR3 DNA: TGTGCCAGCAGCTTCCGGACAGGGCCCTATGGCTACACCTTC. Using reference TRBV7-9 and TRBJ1-2 for the parts outside the CDR3, the full variable domain is DTGVSQNPRHKITKRGQNVTFRCDPISEHNRLYWYRQTLGQGPEFLTYFQNEAQLEKSRLLSDRFSAERPKGSFSTLEIQRTEQGDSAMYLCASSFRTGPYGYTFGSGTRLTVV.

CDR3 DNA: TGTGCCAGTAGTGAGATAAGGGGTAATGAGCAGTTCTTC. This sequence encodes CASSEIRGNEQFF. J is TRBJ2-1 and V is TRBV19; D may be TRBD1 (5 bases). V lost 5 bases and J 7 bases, leaving 12 bases between the germline ends. CDR1 is LNHDA and CDR2 is SQIVND in the germline V gene (reference sequence). The CDR3 sequence is 13 residues long.

The rearrangement joins TRBV5-1 to TRBJ1-4; a possible D gene is TRBD1 (5 bases). The CDR3 is 14 residues long. V shed 3 bases and J shed 4 bases, with 10 bases lying between them. Germline CDR1 is SGHRS and CDR2 is YFSETQ. The CDR3 bases are TGCGCCAGCAGCTATACAGGCCTTAATGAAAAACTGTTTTTT. Its protein product is CASSYTGLNEKLFF. Full variable domain (outside the CDR3, taken from reference TRBV5-1 and TRBJ1-4): KAGVTQTPRYLIKTRGQQVTLSCSPISGHRSVSWYQQTPGQGLQFLFEYFSETQRNKGNFPGRFSGRQFSNSRSEMNVSTLELGDSALYLCASSYTGLNEKLFFGSGTQLSVL.

The V and J genes are TRBV7-9 and TRBJ2-3; D uncertain. The germline CDR1 and CDR2 sequences are SEHNR and FQNEAQ (reference sequence). V dropped 8 bases and J dropped 5 bases, with 8 bases sitting between them. This CDR3 contains 11 residues. The CDR3 nucleotides are TGTGCCAGCTCCCCCGTAGATACGCAGTATTTT. Protein: CASSPVDTQYF.

This rearrangement joins TRBV27 to TRBJ1-5; 7 bases line up with TRBD1. The V segment lost 6 bases and the J segment 6 bases; nucleotides outside the gene matches: 14. From germline, CDR1 is MNHEY and CDR2 SMNVEV (reference sequence). The CDR3 loop spans 16 amino acids. CDR3 coding DNA: TGTGCCAGCAGATCAATCCGGGACAGAGTACCTCAGCCCCAGCATTTT. Its translation is CASRSIRDRVPQPQHF.

This rearrangement joins TRBV5-8 to TRBJ1-2; D is ambiguous. Germline-derived CDR1 and CDR2 are SGHTS and YDEGEE. The V and J ends lost 1 base and 6 bases respectively, with 16 bases between them. The CDR3 loop spans 15 amino acids. The CDR3 reads CASSLNSGFDDGYTF. CDR3 DNA: TGTGCCAGCAGCTTGAACTCCGGGTTTGATGATGGCTACACCTTC.

The chain uses TRBV30 and TRBJ2-1; D is unclear. This CDR3 has 14 residues. Germline CDR1 reads GTSNPN; CDR2 reads SVGIG (reference sequence). V lost 3 bases and J 3 bases, leaving 12 bases between the germline ends. In DNA form, the CDR3 reads TGTGCCTGGAGGAAAATTGGAGTCTACAATGAGCAGTTCTTC. It translates to CAWRKIGVYNEQFF. The variable domain in full, completed from reference TRBV30 and TRBJ2-1, reads SQTIHQWPATLVQPVGSPLSLECTVEGTSNPNLYWYRQAAGRGLQLLFYSVGIGQISSEVPQNLSASRPQDRQFILSSKKLLLSDSGFYLCAWRKIGVYNEQFFGPGTRLTVL.

V and J are TRBV6-5 and TRBJ2-7; D is unresolved. The CDR3 consists of 15 residues. CDR1 MNHEY and CDR2 SVGAGI come from the germline V gene. Trimming removed 2 bases at V and 3 bases at J, with 14 bases between. The CDR3 DNA reads TGTGCCAGCAGTTACACCCGCGGAAACCACTACGAGCAGTACTTC. The encoded protein is CASSYTRGNHYEQYF.

For the CDR3, the DNA is TGTGCCAGCGGCCTCTTGGGCTACACCTTC. Its translation is CASGLLGYTF. The chain combines TRBV2 with TRBJ1-2, with unresolved D. The CDR3 totals 10 residues. CDR1 is SNHLY and CDR2 is FYNNEI in the germline V gene. The V gene lost 8 bases and the J gene lost 8 bases, with 9 bases spanning the gap.

This clone was seen a few times. The genes are TRBV28 and TRBJ1-5; D is possibly TRBD1 (6 bases). The CDR3 covers 16 residues. Trimming stripped 4 bases from V and 5 bases from J, with 18 bases between. In germline, CDR1 is MDHEN, CDR2 SYDVKM. Here the CDR3 reads CASSSPQDSVDQPQHF. CDR3 nucleotides: TGTGCCAGCAGTTCCCCTCAGGACAGCGTGGATCAGCCCCAGCATTTT.

The chain uses TRBV2 and TRBJ2-7, with unresolved D. This CDR3 is 12 amino acids long. V was trimmed by 4 bases and J by 6 bases, leaving 10 bases between them. The germline gives CDR1 SNHLY, CDR2 FYNNEI. CDR3 sequence (DNA): TGTGCCAGCAGTGTCGAGTCCCCCGAGCAGTACTTC. This encodes CASSVESPEQYF.

With respect to this clone: This same CDR3 is encoded by further DNA sequences in the sample. The chain couples TRBV5-1 to TRBJ2-2; D may be TRBD2 (5 bases). Germline lookup yields CDR1 SGHRS and CDR2 YFSETQ. V shed 0 bases and J shed 5 bases, with 11 bases lying between them. There are 15 residues in the CDR3. The CDR3 protein is CASSLVRGGTGELFF. In DNA, the CDR3 is TGCGCCAGCAGCTTGGTACGGGGTGGAACCGGGGAGCTGTTTTTT.

This clone has a single count. The rearrangement joins TRBV13 to TRBJ2-7; D gene ambiguous. The ends were cut back, 5 bases at V and 6 bases at J, with 20 bases in the middle. This CDR3 is built from 15 residues. CDR1 and CDR2 from the germline V gene are PRHDT and FYEKMQ (reference sequence). CDR3 residues: CASSHLIREPGEQYF. Written as DNA, the CDR3 is TGTGCCAGCAGCCATTTAATCCGAGAACCGGGCGAGCAGTACTTC.

V is TRBV9 and J is TRBJ2-3; perhaps TRBD2 as D (5 bases). Trimming removed 4 bases at V and 7 bases at J, with 19 bases between. The CDR3 sequence is 15 residues long. Germline V gives CDR1 SGDLS, CDR2 YYNGEE. The chain's CDR3 is CASSFGRGRVNTQYF. Here the CDR3 DNA reads TGTGCCAGCAGCTTTGGACGGGGTAGGGTAAATACGCAGTATTTT.

This chain uses TRBV4-1 with TRBJ2-7; tentative D call: TRBD2 (5 bases). V dropped 2 bases and J dropped 1 base, with 12 bases sitting between them. Per the germline V gene, CDR1 is MGHRA and CDR2 is YSYEKL. This CDR3 region has 15 residues. CDR3 in amino acids: CASSQTGSASYEQYF. As DNA, the CDR3 is TGCGCCAGCAGCCAAACCGGTAGCGCGTCCTACGAGCAGTACTTC.

The V gene is TRBV14, the J gene TRBJ1-3, with 8 bases aligning to TRBD1. This CDR3 is 15 amino acids long. CDR1 and CDR2 (germline): SGHDN, FVKESK. J lost 2 bases, V lost 2 bases, and 2 bases had no gene match. CDR3 sequence: CASSQLQGAGNTIYF. In DNA, the CDR3 is TGTGCCAGCAGCCAACTACAGGGGGCTGGAAACACCATATATTTT.